These 24 T cell receptor beta chains originate from one sample sequenced in a study of blood T cell repertoires in COVID-19 (dated by TCRdb to 2019 to 2021). Library preparation was by the immunoSEQ multiplex PCR assay. TCRdb mirrors the immuneACCESS table, restricted to in-frame sequences. Some clones are absent from its copies; in checked studies, under half trace to an unresolved V gene, and the reason for the others is unknown. This sample lists around 150,000 clones; around 85% were detected once. The ten largest clones represent 3% to 3.5% of the sample. The sequenced sample consisted of peripheral blood. These receptors all come from a human donor with acute or convalescent COVID-19. The donor label of this sample is uncertain.

V and J are TRBV28 and TRBJ1-1, with D perhaps matching TRBD1 (6 bases). The V end was cut by 9 bases, the J end by 7 bases, with 12 bases between. Germline V gives CDR1 MDHEN, CDR2 SYDVKM. This CDR3 contains 11 residues. The CDR3 nucleotides read TGTGCCAGTCTCAGGGGCGGTGAAGCTTTCTTT. Translated: CASLRGGEAFF.

CDR3 loop: CASSLAPGTIEQFF. The CDR3 region has the DNA TGTGCCAGCAGCTTAGCCCCCGGGACAATTGAGCAGTTCTTC. V and J are TRBV11-2 and TRBJ2-1; a possible D gene is TRBD1 (6 bases). Germline V gives CDR1 SGHAT, CDR2 FQNNGV. CDR3 size: 14 residues. The ends were cut back, 1 base at V and 9 bases at J, with 13 bases in the middle.

This clone was observed once. V is TRBV6-2 or TRBV6-3 and J is TRBJ2-7, with D perhaps matching TRBD1 (6 bases). CDR1 is MNHEY and CDR2 is SVGEGT in the germline V gene. The CDR3 extends over 16 amino acids. The V gene lost 2 bases and the J gene lost 1 base, with 15 bases spanning the gap. The CDR3 is CASSYNIWQGSYEQYF. In nucleotides, the CDR3 is TGTGCCAGCAGTTACAATATTTGGCAGGGGTCCTACGAGCAGTACTTC.

V gene TRBV3-1 (or the pseudogene TRBV3-2) combines with J gene TRBJ2-1; TRBD2 matches 9 bases. The CDR3 length is 13 residues. Germline V CDR1 and CDR2: LGHDT, YNNKEL (reference sequence). Trimming cost V 10 bases and J 1 base; bases outside gene matches: 2. CDR3 sequence reads: CATSGGSYNEQFF. In DNA form, the CDR3 reads TGTGCCACAAGCGGGGGGTCCTACAATGAGCAGTTCTTC.

V and J are TRBV5-6 and TRBJ1-3; no definite D call. V lost 4 bases, J lost 2 bases, and 22 bases lay in between. Germline V gene data show CDR1 as SGHDT and CDR2 as YYEEEE. The CDR3 extends over 18 amino acids. The CDR3 DNA sequence: TGTGCCAGCAGCCCCTTTGGGAGGAAGAAACGTCCTGGAAACACCATATATTTT. Encoded protein: CASSPFGRKKRPGNTIYF.

The chain uses TRBV9 and TRBJ1-2, with D tentatively TRBD1 (6 bases). Germline loops: CDR1 SGDLS, CDR2 YYNGEE. The CDR3 has 13 amino acids. Between the trimmed V and J ends, which lost 4 bases and 3 bases, there was a span of 10 bases. Written as DNA, the CDR3 is TGTGCCAGCAGCTCACAGGGCTACTATGGCTACACCTTC. Its protein product is CASSSQGYYGYTF.

In the case of this clone: Other DNA sequences in this sample translate to the same CDR3. V gene TRBV14 combines with J gene TRBJ2-4; D possibly corresponds to TRBD2 (5 bases). Trimming stripped 1 base from V and 10 bases from J, with 8 bases between. Looked up from germline, CDR1 is SGHDN and CDR2 is FVKESK. The CDR3 has 12 amino acids. CDR3 residues: CASSQAGRIQYF. The CDR3 DNA reads as TGTGCCAGCAGCCAAGCGGGAAGGATTCAGTACTTC.

This chain uses TRBV24-1 with TRBJ2-2, with 8 bases fitting TRBD1. Looked up from germline, CDR1 is KGHDR and CDR2 is SFDVKD. The CDR3 totals 18 residues. Trimming at V came to 2 bases and at J to 2 bases, leaving 9 bases not matched to a gene. CDR3 residues: CATSDYSGTGLNTGELFF. Written as DNA, the CDR3 is TGTGCCACCAGTGATTATTCCGGGACAGGACTAAACACCGGGGAGCTGTTTTTT.

This clone came up a few times. This chain connects TRBV18 to TRBJ1-1, with D maybe TRBD1 (6 bases). The CDR3 is 14 residues long. Trimming took off 5 bases at V and 1 base at J, with 11 bases between the two ends. Germline assignment: CDR1 KGHSH and CDR2 LQKENI. The CDR3 region is CASSRQDKNTEAFF. DNA of the CDR3: TGTGCCAGCTCAAGACAGGACAAGAACACTGAAGCTTTCTTT.

This clone is a singleton in its sample. V is TRBV5-4 and J is TRBJ1-3; no clear D gene. The CDR3 loop spans 15 amino acids. Germline lookup yields CDR1 SGHNT and CDR2 YYREEE (reference sequence). The V gene lost 4 bases and the J gene lost 4 bases, with 15 bases spanning the gap. CDR3 sequence: CASSKSTGGGNTIYF. CDR3 DNA: TGTGCCAGCAGCAAATCGACGGGAGGCGGAAACACCATATATTTT.

V is TRBV18 and J is TRBJ2-1; no firm D call. Germline V gene sequence: CDR1 KGHSH, CDR2 LQKENI. This CDR3 region has 14 residues. Trimming pared 6 bases from V and 0 bases from J, leaving 9 bases between. The CDR3 DNA sequence: TGTGCCAGCTCTTCGGGTGGCTCCTACAATGAGCAGTTCTTC. Translating gives CASSSGGSYNEQFF.

A few counts support this clone. The chain employs TRBV7-2 and TRBJ2-3; TRBD2 matches at 11 bases. CDR1 is SGHTA and CDR2 is FQGNSA in the germline V gene. The CDR3 contains 17 residues. The trim removed 6 bases at V and 2 bases at J, leaving 10 bases unmatched. CDR3 loop: CASSHGGLAGVTDTQYF. CDR3 DNA: TGTGCCAGCAGTCATGGTGGACTAGCGGGCGTCACAGATACGCAGTATTTT.

The chain employs TRBV19 and TRBJ1-2, with D possibly being TRBD1 (5 bases). V lost 5 bases and J 8 bases, leaving 18 bases between the germline ends. Germline assignment: CDR1 LNHDA and CDR2 SQIVND (reference sequence). The CDR3 runs to 14 residues. Here the CDR3 reads CASSPSGGARGYTF. Written as DNA, the CDR3 is TGTGCCAGTAGTCCCAGTGGAGGGGCGCGGGGCTACACCTTC. Drawing the rest from reference TRBV19 and TRBJ1-2, the complete variable domain is DGGITQSPKYLFRKEGQNVTLSCEQNLNHDAMYWYRQDPGQGLRLIYYSQIVNDFQKGDIAEGYSVSREKKESFPLTVTSAQKNPTAFYLCASSPSGGARGYTFGSGTRLTVV.

This clone was seen a single time. This chain links TRBV6-6 with TRBJ1-2; possible D gene TRBD1, 5 bases. The ends were cut back, 7 bases at V and 8 bases at J, with 8 bases in the middle. The CDR3 has 10 residues. Per germline, CDR1 MNHNY and CDR2 SVGAGI (reference sequence). CDR3 DNA: TGTGCCAGCATAGGGGTCGGCTACACCTTC. Amino acid sequence: CASIGVGYTF.

The rearrangement joins TRBV3-1 (or the pseudogene TRBV3-2) to TRBJ1-2, with 12 bases identical to TRBD1. Germline trimming cut 5 bases from V and 3 bases from J; bases unmatched to any gene: 4. CDR1 and CDR2 (germline): LGHDT, YNNKEL (reference sequence). This CDR3 has 15 residues. CDR3 region: CASSSRDRGHYGYTF. CDR3 coding DNA: TGTGCCAGCAGCTCCCGGGACAGGGGGCACTATGGCTACACCTTC.

V is TRBV28 and J is TRBJ2-7; 9 bases align to TRBD1. Germline V gene lookup returns CDR1 MDHEN and CDR2 SYDVKM. J lost 1 base, V lost 6 bases, and 1 base had no gene match. CDR3 size: 13 residues. CDR3 DNA: TGTGCCAGCAGGGGACAGGGTTCCTACGAGCAGTACTTC. Translating it yields CASRGQGSYEQYF.

This sequence joins TRBV5-1 and TRBJ2-1, with 10 positions matching TRBD2. The CDR3 sequence is 15 residues long. V dropped 1 base and J dropped 3; count of bases not matched to a gene: 1. CDR1 and CDR2 (germline): SGHRS, YFSETQ. CDR3: CASSLTSGDYNEQFF. In DNA, the CDR3 is TGCGCCAGCAGCTTGACTAGCGGGGACTACAATGAGCAGTTCTTC.

The rearrangement uses TRBV7-2 and TRBJ2-5, with D possibly TRBD2 on 7 matching bases. The CDR3 has 15 amino acids. The V end was cut by 8 bases, the J end by 5 bases, with 21 bases between. Germline lookup yields CDR1 SGHTA and CDR2 FQGNSA. The CDR3 nucleotides read TGTGCCAGCCTGAGGGGGGCGGGGGTCCGGGAGACCCAGTACTTC. Amino acids: CASLRGAGVRETQYF.

This sequence joins TRBV28 and TRBJ1-2, with TRBD1 as a possible D gene (5 bases). The CDR3 runs 14 residues. Germline CDR1 reads MDHEN; CDR2 reads SYDVKM. V lost 6 bases and J 8 bases, leaving 19 bases between the germline ends. The CDR3 DNA follows: TGTGCCAGCAGATCCCCCGGGGGTAATGGGGGCTACACCTTC. This gives the protein CASRSPGGNGGYTF.

The genes are TRBV5-1 and TRBJ2-1, with D tentatively TRBD1 (6 bases). CDR1 is SGHRS, CDR2 YFSETQ, per germline. This CDR3 has 13 amino acids. Trimming stripped 4 bases from V and 4 bases from J, with 9 bases between. The CDR3 sequence: CASSPGTYNEQFF. The CDR3 coding sequence is TGCGCCAGCAGCCCCGGGACATACAATGAGCAGTTCTTC.

CDR3 sequence reads: CASSRPGDNYGYTF. CDR3 sequence (DNA): TGCGCCAGCAGTCGTCCAGGGGATAACTATGGCTACACCTTC. The chain combines TRBV5-1 with TRBJ1-2; D possibly corresponds to TRBD1 (6 bases). Germline CDR1 SGHRS, CDR2 YFSETQ. The CDR3 is 14 amino acids. Trimming cost V 5 bases and J 1 base, with 12 bases left between them.

J is TRBJ2-1 and V is TRBV6-5; TRBD2 aligns across 8 bases. J lost 5 bases, V lost 6 bases, and 9 bases had no gene match. The CDR3 length is 15 residues. Germline-derived CDR1 and CDR2 are MNHEY and SVGAGI. The CDR3 DNA follows: TGTGCCAGCAGCGGCGGGCGGGGGGTCCACAATGAGCAGTTCTTC. Translation gives CASSGGRGVHNEQFF.

This rearrangement joins TRBV3-1 (or the pseudogene TRBV3-2) to TRBJ1-1; no definite D call. Trimming took 1 base from V and 12 from J, leaving 9 bases between them. The CDR3 runs 11 residues. Germline CDR1 and CDR2: LGHDT and YNNKEL (reference sequence). The CDR3 reads CASSQGSSSFF. DNA of the CDR3: TGTGCCAGCAGCCAAGGTTCGTCGTCTTTCTTT.

The chain has TRBV20-1 and TRBJ2-3, with D uncertain. The CDR3 is made up of 14 amino acids. CDR1 and CDR2 from the germline V gene are DFQATT and SNEGSKA (reference sequence). With 3 bases removed from V and 5 bases from J, the gap between germline ends came to 15 bases. In DNA, the CDR3 is TGCAGTGCTAGTCTAATATCCCTCCGAGATACGCAGTATTTT. Protein product: CSASLISLRDTQYF.